This T cell receptor (beta chain) was retrieved from a study of cytomegalovirus exposure and HLA in healthy donors. The V gene's germline CDR1 is SGHRS and CDR2 YFSETQ. The CDR3 consists of 13 residues. Trimming left V 7 bases short and J 2 bases short, with 12 bases between. The PCR had 60 Vbeta and 13 Jbeta primers. Profiled with immunoSEQ multiplex PCR; TCRdb holds only in-frame clones, not every one. The sample shows some 120,000 clones, 74% of them seen only once. The chain uses TRBV5-1 and TRBJ1-2; TRBD1 might be the D (6 bases). This TCR was sampled from a woman aged 45-65 years in good health and CMV-seropositive. Sequencing was carried out using PBMCs. DNA of the CDR3: TGCGCCAGCGAGGGGGATTCAAACTATGGCTACACCTTC. Residues: CASEGDSNYGYTF.